This entry is about one T cell receptor (beta chain). Its specific antigen is unknown. This may stem from a read error, because a much larger clone lies one nucleotide away. The axillary draining lymph nodes of breast cancer patients were the source of the lymph node samples. Sequencing used an Illumina HiSeq 2000. TCR beta chain libraries were generated by multiplex PCR amplification. High-throughput sequencing was used to analyze the amplified TCR beta chain products. Through fastp at Q25 and MiXCR, TCRdb rebuilt clones from the public reads, retaining in-frame beta chains. Identical CDR3 protein sequences are pooled into one entry, listed with their most common genes and DNA. In all, the sample holds 270,000 or so distinct CDR3 sequences, and around 31% of those were seen once. The top ten clonotypes cover roughly 1.2% of the sample. This specimen comes from a study of breast tumors, draining lymph nodes, adjacent tissues (dated by TCRdb to between 2015 and 2016). In terms of the full investigation: Breast cancer patients provided tumor, adjacent nontumor tissue and axillary lymph nodes, and the study compared the TCR beta repertoires across these three sources. The study aimed to assess the relationships and possible T-cell exchange between tumor, surrounding tissue and draining lymph node repertoires in human breast cancer. The study at large found these results: A scenario in which most tumor T cells derive from the lymph node and then expand within tumor tissue was judged to be consistent with the data. Tumors showed preferential V and J gene usage, and their T-cell repertoire diversity fell below that of lymph nodes yet above that of nontumor tissue. The conclusion that tumor T cells originate in lymph nodes was presented as consistent with a hypothesis rather than as directly demonstrated. In luminal-like breast cancer, tumor and nontumor tissue repertoires resembled each other significantly more than in basal-like breast cancer.

The sequenced sample consisted of axillary lymph node tissue. The sequence came from a female donor with breast cancer. Some clones in this sample may be carry-over from other donors' samples.

The CDR3 protein is CSARDGRNSYQPQHF. The nucleotide sequence is given as TGCAGTGCTAGAGATGGGCGGAATAGCTATCAGCCCCAGCATTTT. This chain is built from TRBV20-1 and TRBJ1-5; too little of a D gene remains to name it. Reading the germline V gene (reference sequence) gives CDR1 DFQATT and CDR2 SNEGSKA. From cysteine to phenylalanine, the CDR3 is 15 amino acids long. Only the CDR3 region is kept as DNA, spanning 45 bases read in frame from base 1.